The TCR beta chain under discussion was sequenced for a study of OX40 agonist ivuxolimab in advanced cancers. Study information: Earlier treatment with anti-PD-1, anti-PD-L1 or anti-CTLA-4 was permitted, and under 50% had received some.

Trimming removed 0 bases at V and 1 base at J, with 10 bases between. The germline V gene encodes CDR1 LGHNA and CDR2 YNFKEQ. The CDR3 consists of 16 residues. Profiled with immunoSEQ multiplex PCR; TCRdb holds only in-frame clones, not every one. The sample has around 45,000 clones, about four fifths seen once; the top ten hold about 10%. In this sample, this clone turned up once. The sample was CD4+ or CD8+ T cells sorted from blood, taken in a trial of the OX40 agonist ivuxolimab. V gene TRBV4-2 combines with J gene TRBJ2-1; D is possibly TRBD2 (5 bases). This clonotype originated in an adult with an advanced solid tumor such as melanoma, head and neck, liver or kidney cancer. In DNA form, the CDR3 reads TGTGCCAGCAGCCAAGAGAGGGTGGGGTCCTACAATGAGCAGTTCTTC. Translation: CASSQERVGSYNEQFF.